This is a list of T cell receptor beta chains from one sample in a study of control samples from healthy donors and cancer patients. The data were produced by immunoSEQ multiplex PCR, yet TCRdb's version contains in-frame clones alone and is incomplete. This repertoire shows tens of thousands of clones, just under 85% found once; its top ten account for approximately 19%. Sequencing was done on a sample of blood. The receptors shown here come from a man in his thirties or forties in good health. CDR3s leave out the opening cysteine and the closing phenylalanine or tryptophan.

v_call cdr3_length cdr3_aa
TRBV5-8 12 ASTKSGGPYEQY
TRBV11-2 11 ASSGTGPYGYT
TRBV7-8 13 ASSFDSSSTDTQY
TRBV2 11 ARRGRRNTEAF
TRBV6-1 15 ASSVTGTGMGDTEAF
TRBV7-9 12 ASSLQGLRNTIY
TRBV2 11 ASSGQLGQPQH
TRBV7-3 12 ASSLSGNGSPLH
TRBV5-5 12 ASGSGQGRSPLH
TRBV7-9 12 ASSTGLVGYGYT
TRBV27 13 ASSPLRERHTEAF
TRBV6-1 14 ASSGTRGDSNQPQH
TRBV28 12 ASSLEGAIYEQY
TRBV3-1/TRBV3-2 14 ASSLRLAGVMYEQY
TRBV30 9 AWSVPGPYT
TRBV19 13 ASSRNGQTGNTIY
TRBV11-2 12 ASSLEAGAGGYT
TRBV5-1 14 ASSLVAARGVYEQY